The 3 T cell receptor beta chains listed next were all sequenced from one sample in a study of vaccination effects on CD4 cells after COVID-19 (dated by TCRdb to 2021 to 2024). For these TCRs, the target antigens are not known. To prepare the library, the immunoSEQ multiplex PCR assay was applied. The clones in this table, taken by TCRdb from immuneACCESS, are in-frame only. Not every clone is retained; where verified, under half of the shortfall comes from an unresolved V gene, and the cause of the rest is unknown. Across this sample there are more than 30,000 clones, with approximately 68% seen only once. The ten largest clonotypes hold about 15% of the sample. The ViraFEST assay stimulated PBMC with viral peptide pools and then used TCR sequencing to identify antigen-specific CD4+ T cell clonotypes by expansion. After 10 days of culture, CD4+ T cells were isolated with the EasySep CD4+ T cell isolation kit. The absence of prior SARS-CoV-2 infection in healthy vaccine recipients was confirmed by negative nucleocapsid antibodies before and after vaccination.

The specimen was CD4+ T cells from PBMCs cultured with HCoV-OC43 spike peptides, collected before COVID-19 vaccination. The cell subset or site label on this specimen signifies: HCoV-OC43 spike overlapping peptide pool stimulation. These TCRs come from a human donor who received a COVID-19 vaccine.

The CDR3 bases are TGTGCCAGTAGTGCCCACAGGGACAAAGAGACCCAGTACTTC. This gives the protein CASSAHRDKETQYF. The genes are TRBV19 and TRBJ2-5; tentative D call: TRBD1 (6 bases). V was trimmed by 5 bases and J by 3 bases, leaving 13 bases between them. This CDR3 spans 14 amino acids. Germline loops: CDR1 LNHDA, CDR2 SQIVND (reference sequence).

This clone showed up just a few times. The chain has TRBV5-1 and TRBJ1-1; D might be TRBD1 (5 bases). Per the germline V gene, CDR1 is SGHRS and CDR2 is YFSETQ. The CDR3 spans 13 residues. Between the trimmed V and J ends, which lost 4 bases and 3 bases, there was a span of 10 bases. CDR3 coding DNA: TGCGCCAGCAGCATACAGGACGACACTGAAGCTTTCTTT. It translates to CASSIQDDTEAFF.

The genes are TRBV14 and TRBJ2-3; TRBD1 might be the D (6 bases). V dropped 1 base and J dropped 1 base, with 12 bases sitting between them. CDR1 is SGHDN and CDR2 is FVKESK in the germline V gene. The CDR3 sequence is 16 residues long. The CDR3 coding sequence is TGTGCCAGCAGCCAAGCCGTCTACAGGGGCACAGATACGCAGTATTTT. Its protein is CASSQAVYRGTDTQYF. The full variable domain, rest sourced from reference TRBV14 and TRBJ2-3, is EAGVTQFPSHSVIEKGQTVTLRCDPISGHDNLYWYRRVMGKEIKFLLHFVKESKQDESGMPNNRFLAERTGGTYSTLKVQPAELEDSGVYFCASSQAVYRGTDTQYFGPGTRLTVL.